This T cell receptor beta chain was retrieved from a study of cytomegalovirus exposure and HLA in healthy donors. As for the study in general: A later analysis reported the 120 validation repertoires used the same platform as the roughly 670 first-cohort repertoires.

Details on this clone: The antigen is unknown.

The CDR3 is made up of 17 amino acids. From germline, CDR1 is SGHAT and CDR2 FQNNGV. The V and J ends lost 1 base and 0 bases respectively, with 12 bases between them. Study outcomes and limitations: The classifier reportedly diagnosed cytomegalovirus status with high specificity and sensitivity.

Donors were drawn from the approximately 130-subject validation cohort, separate from the roughly 700-subject first cohort. The table came from immunoSEQ multiplex PCR; TCRdb's copy has only in-frame clones and leaves some out. The repertoire includes under 130,000 clones, 86% of them detected once, and 4% sits in the top ten. This receptor was obtained from a woman between 18 and 29 years old in good health and CMV-seropositive. V and J are TRBV11-2 and TRBJ1-4; D not resolved. The sample was PBMCs. CDR3 residues: CASSLGSQRATNEKLFF. The CDR3 DNA sequence: TGTGCCAGCAGCTTAGGTTCGCAGAGGGCAACTAATGAAAAACTGTTTTTT.